The next 29 T cell receptor beta chains were all read from a single sample in a study of blood T cell repertoires in COVID-19. The data were produced by immunoSEQ multiplex PCR, yet TCRdb's version contains in-frame clones alone and is incomplete. The sample records about 74,000 clones, 70% to 80% being singletons. What was sequenced was peripheral blood. These receptors originate from a man in his 70s with acute or convalescent COVID-19.

This rearrangement joins TRBV15 to TRBJ2-3; 8 positions agree with TRBD2. V was clipped by 1 base and J by 0 bases; unmatched bases: 3. Germline CDR1 reads LNHNV; CDR2 reads YYDKDF (reference sequence). The CDR3 has 16 amino acids. CDR3 sequence reads: CATSRGTSGSTDTQYF. The CDR3 coding sequence is TGTGCCACCAGCAGAGGTACTAGCGGAAGCACAGATACGCAGTATTTT.

This sequence joins TRBV6-5 and TRBJ2-5; the D is unclear. CDR3 size: 12 residues. Trimming took 6 bases from V and 7 from J, leaving 12 bases between them. The germline gives CDR1 MNHEY, CDR2 SVGAGI. CDR3 sequence: CASRPNSVTQYF. CDR3 DNA sequence: TGTGCCAGCAGGCCAAATTCAGTGACCCAGTACTTC.

A word on this clone: The junction does not match germline at one end; this may be a read error. This sequence joins TRBV6-1 and TRBJ1-2; TRBD1 agrees at 9 bases. The CDR3 extends over 14 amino acids. Germline V gives CDR1 MNHNS, CDR2 SASEGT. Here the CDR3 reads CASSETPGQGGQTF. DNA of the CDR3: TGTGCCAGCAGTGAAACGCCGGGACAGGGTGGCCAAACGTTC.

J is TRBJ1-3 and V is TRBV11-2, with D perhaps TRBD1 (6 bases). V lost 6 bases, J lost 3 bases, and 9 bases lay in between. This CDR3 spans 13 amino acids. Germline V gene lookup returns CDR1 SGHAT and CDR2 FQNNGV. CDR3 in DNA: TGTGCCAGCAGAAGGGGGAGTGGAAACACCATATATTTT. Residues: CASRRGSGNTIYF.

This chain connects TRBV7-2 to TRBJ2-1; TRBD2 agrees at 12 bases. Germline-derived CDR1 and CDR2 are SGHTA and FQGNSA. The CDR3 covers 17 residues. J gave up 1 base and V 2 bases, and 3 bases lay outside the gene matches. This CDR3 is CASSLQLAGGSYNEQFF. The CDR3 nucleotides are TGTGCCAGCAGCTTACAACTAGCGGGAGGATCCTACAATGAGCAGTTCTTC.

The chain recombines TRBV24-1 with TRBJ2-3, with 11 bases lining up with TRBD2. Germline V lookup: CDR1 KGHDR, CDR2 SFDVKD. Losses at the gene ends were 3 bases for V and 2 bases for J; bases not matched to a gene: 9. The CDR3 consists of 18 residues. The CDR3 protein is CATSDPVLAGDVTDTQYF. CDR3 nucleotide sequence: TGTGCCACCAGTGATCCCGTACTAGCGGGAGATGTCACAGATACGCAGTATTTT.

This clone was seen a few times. The chain couples TRBV7-2 to TRBJ2-7; D ambiguous. Between the trimmed V and J ends, which lost 2 bases and 2 bases, there was a span of 10 bases. The CDR3 spans 14 residues. Germline CDR1 is SGHTA and CDR2 is FQGNSA. This chain's CDR3 is CASSLSIATYEQYF. The CDR3 nucleotides read TGTGCCAGCAGCTTATCTATCGCAACCTACGAGCAGTACTTC.

This clone was counted a few times. The rearrangement joins TRBV28 to TRBJ1-4, with 8 bases that match TRBD1. Germline assignment: CDR1 MDHEN and CDR2 SYDVKM. CDR3 length equals 18 residues. The trim removed 10 bases at V and 8 bases at J, leaving 24 bases unmatched. CDR3 nucleotide sequence: TGTGCCACCATGGAGGCTCCGTCTTGGACAGGGTTAGACGAAAAACTGTTTTTT. It yields the protein CATMEAPSWTGLDEKLFF.

The genes are TRBV28 and TRBJ2-7; 9 bases fit TRBD1. Germline-derived CDR1 and CDR2 are MDHEN and SYDVKM. V was pared by 8 bases and J by 3 bases, with 11 bases of the junction left unmatched. The CDR3 sequence is 15 residues long. CDR3 sequence reads: CASSETGGMDYEQYF. The CDR3 coding sequence is TGTGCCAGCTCCGAGACAGGGGGAATGGACTACGAGCAGTACTTC.

In its sample, this clone was seen once. The chain is built from TRBV27 and TRBJ2-5; possible D gene TRBD2, 6 bases. This CDR3 has 15 residues. Germline assignment: CDR1 MNHEY and CDR2 SMNVEV (reference sequence). V gave up 0 bases and J gave up 5 bases, with 13 bases separating them. CDR3 coding DNA: TGTGCCAGCAGTTTATCGGAAGCGGGCTGGGAGACCCAGTACTTC. As protein: CASSLSEAGWETQYF.

V gene TRBV25-1 combines with J gene TRBJ1-4, with TRBD1 matching 9 bases. CDR3 length: 16 residues. V trimming: 6 bases; J trimming: 1 base; junction bases outside the gene matches: 6. CDR1 and CDR2 from the germline V gene are MGHDK and SYGVNS. The CDR3 nucleotides are TGTGCCAGCAGACCGGGACAGGGAGTAACTAATGAAAAACTGTTTTTT. It yields the protein CASRPGQGVTNEKLFF. Using reference TRBV25-1 and TRBJ1-4 for the parts outside the CDR3, the full variable domain is EADIYQTPRYLVIGTGKKITLECSQTMGHDKMYWYQQDPGMELHLIHYSYGVNSTEKGDLSSESTVSRIRTEHFPLTLESARPSHTSQYLCASRPGQGVTNEKLFFGSGTQLSVL.

The rearrangement links TRBV3-1 (or the pseudogene TRBV3-2) to TRBJ1-5; no firm D call. The CDR3 is 16 residues long. V was pared by 0 bases and J by 0 bases, with 9 bases between. The germline CDR1 and CDR2 sequences are LGHDT and YNNKEL (reference sequence). The CDR3: CASSQDTVYSNQPQHF. CDR3 sequence (DNA): TGTGCCAGCAGCCAAGATACAGTCTATAGCAATCAGCCCCAGCATTTT.

This chain uses TRBV7-2 with TRBJ2-7; the D gene is possibly TRBD1 (6 bases). The CDR3 runs to 13 residues. Trimming removed 5 bases from V and 4 bases from J, with 12 bases in between. Germline values: CDR1 SGHTA, CDR2 FQGNSA. Written as DNA, the CDR3 is TGTGCCAGCAGCGCAGTGAGGGGGTACGAGCAGTACTTC. Translating gives CASSAVRGYEQYF.

V and J are TRBV19 and TRBJ2-7; possibly TRBD1 for D (8 bases). The CDR3 length is 14 residues. Trimming took off 5 bases at V and 3 bases at J, with 14 bases between the two ends. CDR1 LNHDA and CDR2 SQIVND come from the germline V gene (reference sequence). The CDR3 DNA follows: TGTGCCAGTAGTCTACAGGGGGGGAACTACGAGCAGTACTTC. Protein: CASSLQGGNYEQYF.

The chain uses TRBV21-1 and TRBJ2-7; the table's TRBD2 call for D was not verified on the DNA. TRBV21-1 is shown as a pseudogene. CDR3 size: 15 residues. This CDR3 reads CASSNGLAVSYEQYF. The CDR3 region has the DNA TGTGCCAGCAGCAACGGCCTAGCGGTCTCCTACGAGCAGTACTTC.

This chain uses TRBV11-2 with TRBJ1-6; D uncertain. Germline V gene sequence: CDR1 SGHAT, CDR2 FQNNGV. V was trimmed by 0 bases and J by 3 bases, leaving 6 bases between them. The CDR3 loop spans 15 amino acids. The CDR3 here is CASSLEADYNSPLHF. The CDR3 nucleotides are TGTGCCAGCAGCTTAGAGGCGGACTATAATTCACCCCTCCACTTT.

V gene TRBV28 combines with J gene TRBJ2-1; TRBD2 might be the D (6 bases). The length of the CDR3 is 17 residues. Trimming removed 5 bases at V and 0 bases at J, with 17 bases between. Germline V gives CDR1 MDHEN, CDR2 SYDVKM. CDR3: CASSLISGSSSYNEQFF. The CDR3 DNA reads as TGTGCCAGCAGTCTGATCAGCGGGTCGAGCTCCTACAATGAGCAGTTCTTC.

The chain links TRBV5-1 to TRBJ2-7; 7 bases align to TRBD2. Germline assignment: CDR1 SGHRS and CDR2 YFSETQ. This CDR3 region has 12 residues. V lost 1 base to trimming and J lost 5 bases; unmatched junction nucleotides: 0. The CDR3 sequence is CASSLSGDEQYF. The CDR3, as DNA: TGCGCCAGCAGCTTGAGCGGGGACGAGCAGTACTTC.

The rearrangement uses TRBV3-1 (or the pseudogene TRBV3-2) and TRBJ2-4, with D hard to call. The CDR3 runs 17 residues. Germline V gives CDR1 LGHDT, CDR2 YNNKEL (reference sequence). The ends were cut back, 0 bases at V and 1 base at J, with 13 bases in the middle. CDR3 loop: CASSQDDQVWAKNIQYF. The CDR3 DNA follows: TGTGCCAGCAGCCAAGATGACCAGGTATGGGCCAAAAACATTCAGTACTTC.

The rearrangement uses TRBV4-3 and TRBJ2-4, with 8 bases that match TRBD1. The CDR3 contains 16 residues. In germline, CDR1 is LGHNA, CDR2 YSLEER. Trimming cost V 0 bases and J 5 bases; bases outside gene matches: 6. CDR3 loop: CASSQEGRGQENIQYF. CDR3 coding DNA: TGCGCCAGCAGCCAAGAGGGCAGGGGGCAGGAAAACATTCAGTACTTC.

The chain employs TRBV5-6 and TRBJ2-7; a weak D match, TRBD2 (5 bases). V was pared by 3 bases and J by 3 bases, with 19 bases between. This CDR3 is 16 amino acids long. CDR1 is SGHDT, CDR2 YYEEEE, per germline. CDR3 residues: CASSSYTAGLVYEQYF. As DNA, the CDR3 is TGTGCCAGCAGCTCATACACGGCGGGCTTAGTCTACGAGCAGTACTTC. The full variable domain, with the rest looked up from reference TRBV5-6 and TRBJ2-7, is DAGVTQSPTHLIKTRGQQVTLRCSPKSGHDTVSWYQQALGQGPQFIFQYYEEEERQRGNFPDRFSGHQFPNYSSELNVNALLLGDSALYLCASSSYTAGLVYEQYFGPGTRLTVT.

A few counts support this clone. This sequence joins TRBV6-5 and TRBJ2-1; D not resolved. CDR3 length: 12 amino acids. CDR1 is MNHEY and CDR2 is SVGAGI in the germline V gene. The CDR3 DNA reads as TGTGCTACGAAAGAGGACTACAATGAGCAGTTCTTC. Its translation is CATKEDYNEQFF.

The rearrangement uses TRBV5-5 and TRBJ1-5; perhaps TRBD1 as D (5 bases). V was trimmed by 4 bases and J by 3 bases, leaving 17 bases between them. Per the germline V gene, CDR1 is SGHKS and CDR2 is YYEKEE (reference sequence). The CDR3 runs to 16 residues. CDR3 sequence: CASSALPGLNNQPQHF. The CDR3 nucleotides read TGTGCCAGCAGCGCTTTACCGGGACTTAACAATCAGCCCCAGCATTTT.

The V call is TRBV28, the J call TRBJ1-4, with a tentative D call TRBD1 (6 bases). V lost 5 bases and J 5 bases, leaving 12 bases between the germline ends. This CDR3 is built from 14 residues. Germline V gene lookup returns CDR1 MDHEN and CDR2 SYDVKM. Here the CDR3 DNA reads TGTGCCAGCAGTCTCCTACAGGGAAATGAAAAACTGTTTTTT. Encoded protein: CASSLLQGNEKLFF.

The chain uses TRBV7-8 and TRBJ2-5; TRBD1 might be the D (7 bases). The germline V and J ends were trimmed by 5 bases and 1 base, with 17 bases remaining between them. The CDR3 runs to 16 residues. Germline CDR1 SGHVS, CDR2 FQNEAQ. The CDR3 loop reads CASSPGGGTVQETQYF. The CDR3 region has the DNA TGTGCCAGCAGCCCCGGAGGCGGGACAGTCCAAGAGACCCAGTACTTC. Full variable domain (remainder filled in from reference TRBV7-8 and TRBJ2-5): GAGVSQSPRYKVAKRGQDVALRCDPISGHVSLFWYQQALGQGPEFLTYFQNEAQLDKSGLPSDRFFAERPEGSVSTLKIQRTQQEDSAVYLCASSPGGGTVQETQYFGPGTRLLVL.

This sequence joins TRBV27 and TRBJ2-7; 8 bases are shared with TRBD1. The V segment lost 8 bases and the J segment 6 bases; nucleotides outside the gene matches: 15. Germline V lookup: CDR1 MNHEY, CDR2 SMNVEV (reference sequence). The CDR3 contains 15 residues. CDR3 residues: CASWGAAGGEGEQYF. CDR3 coding DNA: TGTGCCAGCTGGGGGGCGGCAGGGGGCGAGGGCGAGCAGTACTTC.

The rearrangement uses TRBV7-2 and TRBJ1-5, with 9 bases lining up with TRBD1. This CDR3 spans 13 amino acids. V was pared by 4 bases and J by 6 bases, with 1 base of the junction left unmatched. Germline CDR1 SGHTA, CDR2 FQGNSA. DNA for the CDR3: TGTGCCAGCAGCTGGGACAGGGCTCAGCCCCAGCATTTT. Translated: CASSWDRAQPQHF.

V and J are TRBV9 and TRBJ1-6, with D hard to call. The CDR3 consists of 14 residues. The V end was cut by 4 bases, the J end by 10 bases, with 15 bases between. Per the germline V gene, CDR1 is SGDLS and CDR2 is YYNGEE. The DNA of the CDR3 is TGTGCCAGCAGCTCCCTCACAGCCGCCTCACCCCTCCACTTT. Its protein product is CASSSLTAASPLHF.

This clone appeared a few times. The chain is built from TRBV9 and TRBJ2-1; 10 bases fit TRBD2. Per the germline V gene, CDR1 is SGDLS and CDR2 is YYNGEE. The V segment lost 4 bases and the J segment 0 bases; nucleotides outside the gene matches: 1. This CDR3 comprises 15 residues. The CDR3 DNA is TGTGCCAGCAGCTCTAGCGGGAGCTCCTACAATGAGCAGTTCTTC. Protein product: CASSSSGSSYNEQFF.